A single sample gave rise to the 5 T cell receptor beta chains below, sequenced in a study of control samples from healthy donors and cancer patients. Sequencing used immunoSEQ multiplex PCR; TCRdb keeps in-frame clones, though not all of them. Here the sample spans 150,000 to 200,000 clones, 75% to 95% being singletons. Specimen: blood. Source of these receptors: a woman in her twenties or thirties in good health.

V gene TRBV28 combines with J gene TRBJ2-1; 11 bases map to TRBD2. The CDR3 runs 17 residues. V shed 6 bases, J shed 8 bases, and the junction held 15 bases outside the gene matches. Per germline, CDR1 MDHEN and CDR2 SYDVKM. CDR3 in amino acids: CASSTPFITSGSYEQFF. In nucleotides, the CDR3 is TGTGCCAGCAGCACTCCTTTTATAACTAGCGGGAGCTATGAGCAGTTCTTC.

The chain combines TRBV6-2 or TRBV6-3 with TRBJ1-6; D is uncertain. Trimming took off 5 bases at V and 8 bases at J, with 13 bases between the two ends. CDR1 is MNHEY and CDR2 is SVGEGT in the germline V gene. This CDR3 region has 14 residues. DNA for the CDR3: TGTGCCAGCAGTAACCGGGGAGCGGATTCACCCCTCCACTTT. It codes for CASSNRGADSPLHF.

The chain carries TRBV28 and TRBJ1-3; 10 nucleotides align to TRBD1. The CDR3 is made up of 15 amino acids. V lost 5 bases and J lost 4; bases outside the gene matches: 5. CDR1 and CDR2 (germline): MDHEN, SYDVKM. The CDR3 reads CASSPGQGGGNTIYF. As DNA, the CDR3 is TGTGCCAGCAGTCCCGGACAGGGGGGCGGAAACACCATATATTTT.

The V and J genes are TRBV2 and TRBJ2-2; 14 bases fit TRBD2. The CDR3 contains 16 residues. The trim removed 7 bases at V and 5 bases at J, leaving 6 bases unmatched. Germline CDR1 SNHLY, CDR2 FYNNEI. DNA for the CDR3: TGTGCCAGCACCGGGACTAGCGGGAGTCGAACCGGGGAGCTGTTTTTT. Its translation is CASTGTSGSRTGELFF.

This clone was picked up one time. CDR3 region: CASSLSGQAYNEQFF. CDR3 nucleotides: TGTGCCAGCAGCTTATCGGGACAGGCCTACAATGAGCAGTTCTTC. The chain combines TRBV7-6 with TRBJ2-1, with TRBD1 matching over 8 bases. The CDR3 covers 15 residues. Germline CDR1 reads SGHVS; CDR2 reads FNYEAQ. Losses at the gene ends were 2 bases for V and 2 bases for J; bases not matched to a gene: 2.